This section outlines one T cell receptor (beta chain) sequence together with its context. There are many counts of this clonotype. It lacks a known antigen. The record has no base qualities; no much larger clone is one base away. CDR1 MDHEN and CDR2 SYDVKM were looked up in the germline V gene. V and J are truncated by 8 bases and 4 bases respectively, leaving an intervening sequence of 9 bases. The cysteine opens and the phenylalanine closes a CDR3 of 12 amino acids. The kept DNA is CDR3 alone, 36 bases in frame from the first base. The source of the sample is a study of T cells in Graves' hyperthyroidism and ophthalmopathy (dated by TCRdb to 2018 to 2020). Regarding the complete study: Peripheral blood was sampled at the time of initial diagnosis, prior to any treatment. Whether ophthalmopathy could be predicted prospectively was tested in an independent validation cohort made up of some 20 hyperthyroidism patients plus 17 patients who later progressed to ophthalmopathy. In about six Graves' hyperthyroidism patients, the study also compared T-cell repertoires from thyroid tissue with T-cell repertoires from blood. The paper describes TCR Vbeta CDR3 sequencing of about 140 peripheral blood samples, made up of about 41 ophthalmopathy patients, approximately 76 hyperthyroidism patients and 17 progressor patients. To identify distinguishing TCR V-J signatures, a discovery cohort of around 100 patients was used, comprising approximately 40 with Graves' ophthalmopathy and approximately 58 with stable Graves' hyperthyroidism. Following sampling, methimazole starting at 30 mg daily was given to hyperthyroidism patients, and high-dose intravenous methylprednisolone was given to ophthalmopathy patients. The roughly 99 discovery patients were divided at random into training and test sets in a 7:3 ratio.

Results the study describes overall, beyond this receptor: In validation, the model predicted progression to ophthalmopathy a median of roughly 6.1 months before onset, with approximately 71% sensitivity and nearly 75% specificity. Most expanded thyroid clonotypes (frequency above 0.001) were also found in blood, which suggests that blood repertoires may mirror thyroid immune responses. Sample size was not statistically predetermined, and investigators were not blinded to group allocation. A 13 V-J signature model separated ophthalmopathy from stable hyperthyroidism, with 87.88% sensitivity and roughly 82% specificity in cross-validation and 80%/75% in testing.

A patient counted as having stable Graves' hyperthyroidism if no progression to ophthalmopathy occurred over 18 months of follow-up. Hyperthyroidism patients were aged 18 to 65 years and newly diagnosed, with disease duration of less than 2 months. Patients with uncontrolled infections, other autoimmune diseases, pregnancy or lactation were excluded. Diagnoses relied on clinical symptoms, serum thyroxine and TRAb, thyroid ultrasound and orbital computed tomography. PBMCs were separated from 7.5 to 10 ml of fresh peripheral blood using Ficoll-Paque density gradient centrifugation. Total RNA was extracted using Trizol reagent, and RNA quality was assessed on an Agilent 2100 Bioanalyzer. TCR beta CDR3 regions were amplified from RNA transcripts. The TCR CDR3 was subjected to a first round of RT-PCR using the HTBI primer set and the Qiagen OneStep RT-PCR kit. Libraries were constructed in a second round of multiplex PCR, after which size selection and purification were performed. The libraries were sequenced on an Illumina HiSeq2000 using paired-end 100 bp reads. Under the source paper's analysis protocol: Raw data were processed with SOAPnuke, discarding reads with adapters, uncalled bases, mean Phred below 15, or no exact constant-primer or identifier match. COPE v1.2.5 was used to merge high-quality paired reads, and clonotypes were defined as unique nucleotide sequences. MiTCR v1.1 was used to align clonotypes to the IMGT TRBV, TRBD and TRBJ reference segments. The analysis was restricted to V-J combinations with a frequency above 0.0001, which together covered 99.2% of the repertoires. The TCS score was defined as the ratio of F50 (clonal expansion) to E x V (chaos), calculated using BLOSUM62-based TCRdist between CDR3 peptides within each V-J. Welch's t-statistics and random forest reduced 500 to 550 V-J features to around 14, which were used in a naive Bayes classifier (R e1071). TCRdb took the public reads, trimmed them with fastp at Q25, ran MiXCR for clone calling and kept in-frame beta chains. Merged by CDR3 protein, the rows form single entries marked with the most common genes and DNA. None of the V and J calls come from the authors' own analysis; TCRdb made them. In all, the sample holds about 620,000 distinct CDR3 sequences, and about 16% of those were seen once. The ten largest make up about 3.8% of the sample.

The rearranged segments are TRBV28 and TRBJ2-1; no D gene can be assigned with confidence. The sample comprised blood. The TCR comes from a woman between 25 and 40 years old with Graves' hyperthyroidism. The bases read TGTGCCAGCGGGTGGAGTTACAATGAGCAGTTCTTC. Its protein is CASGWSYNEQFF.